The clone carrying this T cell receptor beta chain is large within its sample. The entry originates in a study of breast tumors, draining lymph nodes, adjacent tissues. Trimming removed 2 bases from V and 6 bases from J, with 18 bases in between. The CDR3 is 16 amino acids. Germline CDR1 reads KGHDR; CDR2 reads SFDVKD. TCRdb analysed the multiplex PCR reads with MiXCR anew, one entry per CDR3 protein. The table lists roughly 19,000 distinct CDR3 sequences, 50% of them singletons, with about 8.2% in the top ten. Sequenced: breast tumor tissue. The clonotype comes from a female donor with breast cancer. Some clones in this sample may be carry-over from other donors' samples. The V call is TRBV24-1, the J call TRBJ1-2, with D perhaps TRBD1 (5 bases). CDR3 coding DNA: TGTGCCACCAGTGATTCCACCCAGAGCAGGGTCCATGGCTACACCTTC. Translation: CATSDSTQSRVHGYTF.